This T cell receptor beta chain was observed in a study of cytomegalovirus exposure and HLA in healthy donors. Healthy bone marrow donors formed the donor group. A note on this clone: Antigen: not known.

The study's findings and limits: Specificity of three CMV-associated chains for CMV antigens was verified in vitro.

PCR amplification relied on 60 Vbeta primers (plus 13 Jbeta primers). Produced via immunoSEQ multiplex PCR; TCRdb's table is partial and in-frame only. The table shows about 160,000 clones, with around three quarters occurring only once. V was trimmed by 8 bases and J by 4 bases, leaving 23 bases between them. The CDR3 contains 16 residues. Per germline, CDR1 SNHLY and CDR2 FYNNEI. Sequenced material: PBMCs. This rearrangement joins TRBV2 to TRBJ2-5; the D gene is possibly TRBD1 (6 bases). The sequence was collected from a woman aged 35 to 49 in good health and CMV-seronegative. CDR3 sequence reads: CASPPTGIHPGETQYF. As DNA, the CDR3 is TGTGCCAGCCCCCCGACAGGAATTCACCCCGGAGAGACCCAGTACTTC.